This T cell receptor (beta chain) is drawn from a study of blood T cell repertoires in COVID-19. Study-wide context: Samples representing acute and convalescent COVID-19 were sourced from the United States, Italy and Spain. T cells, B-cell-depleted T cells, or PBMCs provided the cDNA or gDNA that served as material.

V was shortened by 0 bases and J by 6 bases, with 12 bases between the two germline ends. The CDR3 totals 15 residues. Germline lookup yields CDR1 LGHNA and CDR2 YNFKEQ. Repertoires were generated with immunoSEQ multiplex PCR, while TCRdb's copy carries only in-frame clones and drops some. The sample contains around 51,000 clones, approximately 86% of which appear only once. The TCR originated in a woman aged 80 or over with acute or convalescent COVID-19. Sequencing input: peripheral blood. The chain is built from TRBV4-2 and TRBJ1-3; the D is unclear. CDR3 protein: CASSQDAEGTNTIYF. The CDR3 DNA reads TGTGCCAGCAGCCAAGACGCAGAGGGTACAAACACCATATATTTT.